This T cell receptor (beta chain) is drawn from a study of T-cell memory formation after mild COVID-19. TCRdb reprocessed the 5' RACE reads with MiXCR, giving one entry per CDR3 protein. The table includes 150,000 or so distinct CDR3 sequences, around 13% detected once. Germline assignment: CDR1 GTSNPN and CDR2 SVGIG (reference sequence). The CDR3 extends over 17 amino acids. V gave up 0 bases and J gave up 0 bases; unmatched junction bases: 5. The V gene is TRBV30, the J gene TRBJ2-3; 11 bases map to TRBD2. The sequencing input was PBMCs or a T cell subset sorted from them (not recorded which). This clonotype was obtained from an adult woman who had mild COVID-19 (a few samples of this study predate the infection). Cell type and time point are not known. The CDR3 DNA is TGTGCCTGGAGTGTACGGGGACTAGCGGATAGCACAGATACGCAGTATTTT. Its translation: CAWSVRGLADSTDTQYF.